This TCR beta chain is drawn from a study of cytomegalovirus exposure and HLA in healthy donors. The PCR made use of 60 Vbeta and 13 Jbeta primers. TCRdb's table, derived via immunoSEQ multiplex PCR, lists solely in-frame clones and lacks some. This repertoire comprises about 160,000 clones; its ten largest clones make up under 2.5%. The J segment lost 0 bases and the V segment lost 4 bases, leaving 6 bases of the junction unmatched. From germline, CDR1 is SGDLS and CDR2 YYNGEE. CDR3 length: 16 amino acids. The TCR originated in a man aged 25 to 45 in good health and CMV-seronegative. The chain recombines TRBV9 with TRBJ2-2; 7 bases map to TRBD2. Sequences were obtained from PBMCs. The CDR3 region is CASSLASGSNTGELFF. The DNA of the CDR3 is TGTGCCAGCAGCCTAGCTAGCGGTTCGAACACCGGGGAGCTGTTTTTT.